This TCR beta chain is from a study of siplizumab effects on memory and regulatory T cells. This CDR3 has 12 amino acids. Per the germline V gene, CDR1 is MNHNS and CDR2 is SASEGT. Trimming at V came to 9 bases and at J to 7 bases, leaving 4 bases not matched to a gene. Profiled with immunoSEQ multiplex PCR; TCRdb holds only in-frame clones, not every one. The sample shows roughly 100,000 clones, about 93% of them seen only once. Specimen: Tregs sorted from blood. The chain employs TRBV6-1 and TRBJ1-4; 8 nucleotides agree with TRBD1. The TCR comes from a human donor in good health. Here the CDR3 reads CASQGAGEKLFF. Written as DNA, the CDR3 is TGTGCCAGTCAGGGGGCGGGTGAAAAACTGTTTTTT.